This T cell receptor (beta chain) was retrieved from a study of OX40 agonist ivuxolimab in advanced cancers. Study conclusions and caveats: Both CD4+ and CD8+ T cell populations in blood had undergone clonal expansion by week 6 at 0.1 to 3.0 mg/kg.

As regards this clone: Its antigen remains unidentified.

Using immunoSEQ multiplex PCR, the repertoire was profiled, and TCRdb retains in-frame clones only, with some absent. The table shows approximately 100,000 clones, with about 84% occurring only once. This CDR3 has 14 amino acids. In germline, CDR1 is LNHNV, CDR2 YYDKDF (reference sequence). Trimming removed 10 bases from V and 5 bases from J; junction bases left unmatched: 5. The chain recombines TRBV15 with TRBJ2-3, with 14 bases lining up with TRBD2. Material: CD4+ or CD8+ T cells sorted from blood, obtained in a trial of the OX40 agonist ivuxolimab. The TCR originated in an adult with an advanced solid tumor such as melanoma, head and neck, liver or kidney cancer. CDR3 amino acids: CAIGTSGREDTQYF. The CDR3, as DNA: TGTGCCATCGGGACTAGCGGGAGAGAAGATACGCAGTATTTT.